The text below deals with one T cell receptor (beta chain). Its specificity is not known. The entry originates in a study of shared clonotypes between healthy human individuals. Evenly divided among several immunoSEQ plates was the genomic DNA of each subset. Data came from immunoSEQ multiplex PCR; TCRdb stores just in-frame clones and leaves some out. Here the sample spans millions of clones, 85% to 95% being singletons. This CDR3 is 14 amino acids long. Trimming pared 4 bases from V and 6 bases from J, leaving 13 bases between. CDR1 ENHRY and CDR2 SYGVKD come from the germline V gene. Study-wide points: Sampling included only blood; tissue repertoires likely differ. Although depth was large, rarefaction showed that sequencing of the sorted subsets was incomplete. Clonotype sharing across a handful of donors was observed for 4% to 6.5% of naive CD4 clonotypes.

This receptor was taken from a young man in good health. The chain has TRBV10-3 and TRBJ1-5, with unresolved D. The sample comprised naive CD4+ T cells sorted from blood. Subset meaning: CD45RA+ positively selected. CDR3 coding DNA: TGTGCCATCAGTGTCGCGGGCGGAGGTCAGCCCCAGCATTTT. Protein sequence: CAISVAGGGQPQHF.